This T cell receptor beta chain derives from a study of T cell responses to AZD1222 COVID-19 vaccine. The CDR3 is 13 amino acids. The germline V gene has CDR1 SGHDN and CDR2 FVKESK. Trimming cost V 4 bases and J 4 bases, with 10 bases left between them. Sequencing was performed with immunoSEQ multiplex PCR; in TCRdb, only in-frame clones are kept and a portion is missing. The top ten hold about 0.64% of the sample, which has more than 150,000 clones, about 93% seen once. About this clone: Its antigen remains unknown.

Whole-study findings and limits: Two doses of AZD1222 preceded a rise in Spike-specific TCR breadth and depth.

This receptor was obtained from an adult in good health. J is TRBJ2-5 and V is TRBV14, with a tentative D call TRBD2 (6 bases). This material consisted of peripheral blood, taken on day 0 of AZD1222 vaccination. CDR3 nucleotide sequence: TGTGCCAGCAGCCTCGGGAGACTAGAGACCCAGTACTTC. Translating it yields CASSLGRLETQYF.